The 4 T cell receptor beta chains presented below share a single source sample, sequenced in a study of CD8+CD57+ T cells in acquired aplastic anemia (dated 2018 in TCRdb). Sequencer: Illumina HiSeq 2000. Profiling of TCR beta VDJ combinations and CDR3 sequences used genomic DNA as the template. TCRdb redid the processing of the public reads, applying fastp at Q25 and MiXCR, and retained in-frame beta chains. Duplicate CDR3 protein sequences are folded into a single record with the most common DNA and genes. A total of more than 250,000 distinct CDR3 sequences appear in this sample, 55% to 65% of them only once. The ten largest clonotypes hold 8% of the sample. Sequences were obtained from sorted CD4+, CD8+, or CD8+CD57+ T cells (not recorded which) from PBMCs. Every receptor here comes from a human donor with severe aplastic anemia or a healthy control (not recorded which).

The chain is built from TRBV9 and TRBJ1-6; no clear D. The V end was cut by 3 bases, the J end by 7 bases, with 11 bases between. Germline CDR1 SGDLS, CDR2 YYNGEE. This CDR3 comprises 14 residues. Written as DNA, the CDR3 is TGTGCCAGCAGCGCCCGGACGGAAAATTCACCCCTCCACTTT. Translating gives CASSARTENSPLHF.

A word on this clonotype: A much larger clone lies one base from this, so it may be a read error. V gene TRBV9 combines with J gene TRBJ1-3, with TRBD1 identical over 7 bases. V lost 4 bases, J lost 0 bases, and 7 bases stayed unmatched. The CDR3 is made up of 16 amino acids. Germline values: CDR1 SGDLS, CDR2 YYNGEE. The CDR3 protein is CASSPGTESSGNTIYF. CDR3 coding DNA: TGTGCCAGCAGCCCTGGGACAGAGAGCTCTGGAAACACCATATATTTT.

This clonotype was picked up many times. The CDR3 coding sequence is TGTGCCAGCAGCGTAGTTTCCGGGACAGGGGGCAAGGGCACTGAAGCTTTCTTT. Translated, it gives CASSVVSGTGGKGTEAFF. The chain recombines TRBV9 with TRBJ1-1; 12 nucleotides line up with TRBD1. J lost 4 bases, V lost 0 bases, and 10 bases had no gene match. Germline-derived CDR1 and CDR2 are SGDLS and YYNGEE. The CDR3 extends over 18 amino acids. The entire variable domain, with the rest obtained from reference TRBV9 and TRBJ1-1, is as follows: DSGVTQTPKHLITATGQRVTLRCSPRSGDLSVYWYQQSLDQGLQFLIQYYNGEERAKGNILERFSAQQFPDLHSELNLSSLELGDSALYFCASSVVSGTGGKGTEAFFGQGTRLTVV.

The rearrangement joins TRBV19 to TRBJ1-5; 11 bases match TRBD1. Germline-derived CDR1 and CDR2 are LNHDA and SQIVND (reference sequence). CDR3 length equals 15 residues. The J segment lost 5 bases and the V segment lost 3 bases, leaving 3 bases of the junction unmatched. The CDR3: CASSMLGQGDQPQHF. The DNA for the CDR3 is TGTGCCAGTAGTATGTTGGGACAGGGGGATCAGCCCCAGCATTTT.